This TCR beta chain was obtained from a study of Ad26.COV2.S vaccination and SARS-CoV-2 variants. Study-wide background: Donor had been placed in the Ad26.COV2.S arm of the COV1001 trial. Overall study findings and caveats: TCR breadth and depth estimates may have understated total T cell responses.

Indicated treatment: about 20 received Ad26.COV2.S at low or high dose, single or two shots; a few received placebo; per-sample allocation not given. Sampling was performed 63 days after the first vaccine or placebo injection. Of note for this clone: What it binds is unknown.

V lost 3 bases, J lost 0 bases, and 3 bases lay in between. The CDR3 extends over 13 amino acids. Germline V gene data show CDR1 as DFQATT and CDR2 as SNEGSKA (reference sequence). Assay: immunoSEQ multiplex PCR; the TCRdb copy retains only in-frame clones and omits some. Altogether under 500,000 clones are present, about nine tenths being singletons, with the ten largest covering 1.5% to 2%. The rearrangement links TRBV20-1 to TRBJ2-6; D not certain. Sequenced here: peripheral blood, sampled in a trial of Ad26.COV2.S vaccine versus placebo. The receptor was derived from a person between 18 and 65 years old who received the Ad26.COV2.S COVID-19 vaccine or a placebo. The CDR3 spells CSASFSGANVLTF. CDR3 nucleotide sequence: TGCAGTGCTAGTTTCTCTGGGGCCAACGTCCTGACTTTC.